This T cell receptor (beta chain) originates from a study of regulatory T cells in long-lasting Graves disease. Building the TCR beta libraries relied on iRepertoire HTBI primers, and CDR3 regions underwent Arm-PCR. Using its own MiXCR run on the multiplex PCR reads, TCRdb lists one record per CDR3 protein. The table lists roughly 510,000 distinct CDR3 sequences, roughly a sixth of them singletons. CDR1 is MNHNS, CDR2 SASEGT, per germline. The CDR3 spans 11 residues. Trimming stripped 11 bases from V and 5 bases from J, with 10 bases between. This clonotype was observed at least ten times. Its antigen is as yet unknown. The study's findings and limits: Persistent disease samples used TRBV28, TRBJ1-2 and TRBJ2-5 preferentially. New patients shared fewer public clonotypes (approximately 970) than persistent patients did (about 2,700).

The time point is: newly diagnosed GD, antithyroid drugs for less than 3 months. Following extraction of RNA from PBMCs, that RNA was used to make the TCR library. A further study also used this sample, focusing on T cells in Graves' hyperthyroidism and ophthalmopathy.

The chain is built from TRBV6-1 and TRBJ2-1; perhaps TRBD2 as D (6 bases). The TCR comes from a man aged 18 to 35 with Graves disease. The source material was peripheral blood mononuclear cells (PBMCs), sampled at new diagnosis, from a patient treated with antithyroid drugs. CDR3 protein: CAASDHNEQFF. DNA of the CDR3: TGTGCCGCTAGCGACCACAATGAGCAGTTCTTC.